This TCR beta chain stems from a study of PD-1 blockade in mismatch repair-deficient tumors. Every patient had mismatch repair deficiency by PCR or immunohistochemistry. The V and J ends lost 1 base and 5 bases respectively, with 9 bases between them. Per the germline V gene, CDR1 is MGHRA and CDR2 is YSYEKL. The CDR3 consists of 13 residues. The study's findings and limits: Tumor-resident clones, often undetectable pretreatment in blood, expanded then contracted after pembrolizumab.

Concerning this clone itself: What it binds is not known.

TCRdb's copy holds only in-frame clones and misses some; the assay was immunoSEQ multiplex PCR. The sample lists under 150,000 clones, 88% occurring once. The sample here was peripheral blood, taken just over 70 weeks after starting pembrolizumab. The J gene is TRBJ2-7, the V gene TRBV4-1, with D possibly matching TRBD1 (6 bases). The receptor comes from an adult with mismatch repair-deficient cancer. The CDR3 protein is CASSQVQGHEQYF. DNA of the CDR3: TGCGCCAGCAGCCAAGTACAGGGCCACGAGCAGTACTTC.